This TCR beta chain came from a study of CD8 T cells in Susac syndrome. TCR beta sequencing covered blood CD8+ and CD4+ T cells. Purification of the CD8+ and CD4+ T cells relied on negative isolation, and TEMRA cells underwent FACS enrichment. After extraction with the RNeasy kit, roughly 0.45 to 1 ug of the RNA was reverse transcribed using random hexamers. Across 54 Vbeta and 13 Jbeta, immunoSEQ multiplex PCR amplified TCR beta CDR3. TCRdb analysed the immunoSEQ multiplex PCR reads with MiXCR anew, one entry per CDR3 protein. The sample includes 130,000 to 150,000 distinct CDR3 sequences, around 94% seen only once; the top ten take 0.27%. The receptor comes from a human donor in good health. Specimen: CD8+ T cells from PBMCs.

CDR3 sequence (DNA): TGTGCCAGCAGTTTCGGCGCGGGGTCTACATACGAGCAGTACTTC. It is translated as CASSFGAGSTYEQYF. This sequence joins TRBV12-3 or TRBV12-4 and TRBJ2-7; TRBD2 might be the D (6 bases). This CDR3 region has 15 residues. Trimming removed 3 bases from V and 4 bases from J, with 16 bases in between.